This T cell receptor beta chain is drawn from a study of blood T cell repertoires in COVID-19. The protocol was immunoSEQ multiplex PCR, while the TCRdb copy is restricted to in-frame clones and leaves out a portion. Altogether about 150,000 clones are present, around 81% being singletons, with the ten largest covering approximately 9.2%. Germline-derived CDR1 and CDR2 are SGHRS and YFSETQ. Trimming at V came to 4 bases and at J to 2 bases, leaving 4 bases not matched to a gene. This CDR3 has 14 residues. The chain couples TRBV5-1 to TRBJ2-3, with 7 bases matching TRBD2. The source of this sequence is a human donor with acute or convalescent COVID-19. The donor label of this sample is uncertain. Sequencing input: peripheral blood. This chain's CDR3 is CASSPGGITDTQYF. In nucleotides, the CDR3 is TGCGCCAGCAGCCCCGGGGGGATCACAGATACGCAGTATTTT. Filled out from reference TRBV5-1 and TRBJ2-3, the complete variable domain reads KAGVTQTPRYLIKTRGQQVTLSCSPISGHRSVSWYQQTPGQGLQFLFEYFSETQRNKGNFPGRFSGRQFSNSRSEMNVSTLELGDSALYLCASSPGGITDTQYFGPGTRLTVL.